This T cell receptor beta chain is drawn from a study of blood T cell repertoires in COVID-19. Study at large: PBMCs, B-cell-depleted T cells, or T cells provided the cDNA or gDNA that made up the material.

J lost 11 bases, V lost 4 bases, and 11 bases had no gene match. Germline V gene sequence: CDR1 KGHDR, CDR2 SFDVKD. The CDR3 loop spans 15 amino acids. Sequencing used immunoSEQ multiplex PCR; TCRdb keeps in-frame clones, though not all of them. In the table there are about 160,000 clones, about four fifths of which are singletons. Sequencing used PBMCs or T cells enriched from blood (not recorded which). The chain uses TRBV24-1 and TRBJ1-4, with 8 bases fitting TRBD1. The origin of this receptor is a woman in her sixties who had recovered from COVID-19. This CDR3 reads CATSEAGTGPPKLFF. As DNA, the CDR3 is TGTGCCACCAGTGAGGCCGGGACAGGACCACCTAAACTGTTTTTT.